The clone carrying this TCR beta chain was counted once. This record comes from a study of cytomegalovirus exposure and HLA in healthy donors. PCR was performed using 60 Vbeta and 13 Jbeta primers. Method: immunoSEQ multiplex PCR; TCRdb's copy keeps in-frame clones and lacks some. The sample holds 110,000 to 150,000 clones, around 70% seen once. The CDR3 contains 14 residues. The J segment lost 11 bases and the V segment lost 8 bases, leaving 12 bases of the junction unmatched. Germline V gene lookup returns CDR1 LNHDA and CDR2 SQIVND (reference sequence). What was sequenced was PBMCs. This chain uses TRBV19 with TRBJ2-6; 7 nucleotides match TRBD1. The receptor comes from a man aged 35 to 55 in good health and CMV-seronegative. The CDR3 reads CASLGGRQGDVLTF. The CDR3 DNA reads as TGTGCCAGTTTAGGGGGTCGACAGGGAGACGTCCTGACTTTC.